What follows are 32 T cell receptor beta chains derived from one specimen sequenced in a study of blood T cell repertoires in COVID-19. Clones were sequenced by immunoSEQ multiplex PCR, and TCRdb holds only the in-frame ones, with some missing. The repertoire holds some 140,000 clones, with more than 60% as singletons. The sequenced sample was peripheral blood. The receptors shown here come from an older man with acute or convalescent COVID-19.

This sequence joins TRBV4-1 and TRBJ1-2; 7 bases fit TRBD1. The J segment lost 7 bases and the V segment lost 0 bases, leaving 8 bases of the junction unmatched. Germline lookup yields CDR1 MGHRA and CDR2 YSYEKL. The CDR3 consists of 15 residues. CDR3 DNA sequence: TGCGCCAGCAGCCAAGACACGACAGGGTTGCTTGGCTACACCTTC. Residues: CASSQDTTGLLGYTF.

The CDR3 DNA reads as TGTGCCAGCAGCCCGGAGTATAATTCACCCCTCCACTTT. This gives the protein CASSPEYNSPLHF. The chain couples TRBV7-2 to TRBJ1-6; D ambiguous. The V end was cut by 5 bases, the J end by 4 bases, with 6 bases between. The length of the CDR3 is 13 residues. Germline CDR1 and CDR2: SGHTA and FQGNSA.

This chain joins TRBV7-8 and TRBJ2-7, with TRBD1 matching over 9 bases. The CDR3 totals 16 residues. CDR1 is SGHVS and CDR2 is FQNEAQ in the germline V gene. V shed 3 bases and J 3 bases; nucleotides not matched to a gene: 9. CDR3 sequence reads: CASSLSSGTGSYEQYF. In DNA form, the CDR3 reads TGTGCCAGCAGCTTGTCGTCCGGGACAGGGAGCTACGAGCAGTACTTC.

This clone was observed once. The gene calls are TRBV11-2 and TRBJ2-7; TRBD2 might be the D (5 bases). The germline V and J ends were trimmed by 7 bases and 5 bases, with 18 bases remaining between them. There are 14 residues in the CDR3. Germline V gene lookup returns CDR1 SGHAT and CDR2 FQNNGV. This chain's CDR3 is CASTSTGLTNEQYF. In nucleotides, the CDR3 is TGTGCCAGCACCTCAACCGGACTGACAAACGAGCAGTACTTC. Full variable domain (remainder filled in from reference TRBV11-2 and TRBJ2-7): EAGVAQSPRYKIIEKRQSVAFWCNPISGHATLYWYQQILGQGPKLLIQFQNNGVVDDSQLPKDRFSAERLKGVDSTLKIQPAKLEDSAVYLCASTSTGLTNEQYFGPGTRLTVT.

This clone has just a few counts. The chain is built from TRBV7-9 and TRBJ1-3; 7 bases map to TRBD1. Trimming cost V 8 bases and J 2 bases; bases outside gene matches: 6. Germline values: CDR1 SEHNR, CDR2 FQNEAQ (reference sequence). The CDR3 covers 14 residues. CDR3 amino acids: CASGGQTAGNTIYF. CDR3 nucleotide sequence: TGTGCCAGCGGGGGACAGACGGCTGGAAACACCATATATTTT. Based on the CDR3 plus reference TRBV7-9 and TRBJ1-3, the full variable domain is DTGVSQNPRHKITKRGQNVTFRCDPISEHNRLYWYRQTLGQGPEFLTYFQNEAQLEKSRLLSDRFSAERPKGSFSTLEIQRTEQGDSAMYLCASGGQTAGNTIYFGEGSWLTVV.

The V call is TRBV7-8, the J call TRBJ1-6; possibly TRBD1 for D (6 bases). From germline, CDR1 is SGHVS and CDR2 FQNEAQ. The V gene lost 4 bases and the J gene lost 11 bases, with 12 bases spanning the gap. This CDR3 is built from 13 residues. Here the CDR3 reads CASSSKAGAPLHF. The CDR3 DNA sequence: TGTGCCAGCAGCTCGAAGGCAGGGGCACCCCTCCACTTT.

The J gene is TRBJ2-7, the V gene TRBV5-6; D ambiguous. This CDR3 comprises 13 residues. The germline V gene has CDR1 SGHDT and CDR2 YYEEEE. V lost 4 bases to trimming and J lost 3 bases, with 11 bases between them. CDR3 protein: CASSPTDIYEQYF. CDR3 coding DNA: TGTGCCAGCAGCCCAACCGACATCTACGAGCAGTACTTC.

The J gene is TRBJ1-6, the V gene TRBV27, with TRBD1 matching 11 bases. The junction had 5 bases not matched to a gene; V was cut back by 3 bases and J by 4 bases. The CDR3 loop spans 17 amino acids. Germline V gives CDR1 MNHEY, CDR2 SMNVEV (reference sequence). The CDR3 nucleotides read TGTGCCAGCAGTTTCCGGGACAGGGGGAGATATAATTCACCCCTCCACTTT. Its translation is CASSFRDRGRYNSPLHF.

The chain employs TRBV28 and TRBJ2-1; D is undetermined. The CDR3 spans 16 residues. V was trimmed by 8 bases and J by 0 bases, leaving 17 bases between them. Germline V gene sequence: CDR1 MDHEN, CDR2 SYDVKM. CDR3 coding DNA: TGTGCCAGCGGGCCCAAAAGATTTTACTCCTACAATGAGCAGTTCTTC. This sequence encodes CASGPKRFYSYNEQFF.

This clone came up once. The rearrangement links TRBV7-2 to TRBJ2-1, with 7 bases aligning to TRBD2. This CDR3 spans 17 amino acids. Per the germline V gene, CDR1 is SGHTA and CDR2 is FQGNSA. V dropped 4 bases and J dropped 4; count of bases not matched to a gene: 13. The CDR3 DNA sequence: TGTGCCAGCAGCTCTCCTCGGTCGGGGGGAGATTACAATGAGCAGTTCTTC. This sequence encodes CASSSPRSGGDYNEQFF.

DNA of the CDR3: TGTGCCACCAGTGATTTGCTTGTTCTGGCTCCAGCGCGCCAAGAGACCCAGTACTTC. This codes for CATSDLLVLAPARQETQYF. The genes are TRBV24-1 and TRBJ2-5; no definite D call. This CDR3 is built from 19 residues. CDR1 and CDR2 (germline): KGHDR, SFDVKD. Trimming left V 0 bases short and J 1 base short, with 20 bases between.

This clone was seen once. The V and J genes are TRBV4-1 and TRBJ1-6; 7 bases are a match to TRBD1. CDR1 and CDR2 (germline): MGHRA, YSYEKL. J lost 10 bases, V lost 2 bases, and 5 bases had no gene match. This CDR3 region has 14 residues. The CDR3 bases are TGCGCCAGCAGCCAATCACAGGGGAACTCACCCCTCCACTTT. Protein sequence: CASSQSQGNSPLHF.

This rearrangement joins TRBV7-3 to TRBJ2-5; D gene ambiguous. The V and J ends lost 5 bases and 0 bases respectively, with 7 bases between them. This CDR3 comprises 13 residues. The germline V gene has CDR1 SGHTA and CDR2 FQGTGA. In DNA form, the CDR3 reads TGTGCCAGCAGCAAATCGTACCAAGAGACCCAGTACTTC. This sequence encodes CASSKSYQETQYF.

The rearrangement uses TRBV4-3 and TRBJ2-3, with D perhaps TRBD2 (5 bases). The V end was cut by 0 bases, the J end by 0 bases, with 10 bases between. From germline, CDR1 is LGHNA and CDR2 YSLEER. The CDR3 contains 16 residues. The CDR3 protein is CASSQDPSGSTDTQYF. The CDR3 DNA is TGCGCCAGCAGCCAAGATCCGAGCGGAAGCACAGATACGCAGTATTTT.

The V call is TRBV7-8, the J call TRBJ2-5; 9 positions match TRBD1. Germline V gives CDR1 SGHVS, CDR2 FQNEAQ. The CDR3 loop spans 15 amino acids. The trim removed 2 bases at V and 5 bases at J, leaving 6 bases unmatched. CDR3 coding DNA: TGTGCCAGCAGCTTAAGGACAGGGGTGTACGAGACCCAGTACTTC. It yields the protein CASSLRTGVYETQYF.

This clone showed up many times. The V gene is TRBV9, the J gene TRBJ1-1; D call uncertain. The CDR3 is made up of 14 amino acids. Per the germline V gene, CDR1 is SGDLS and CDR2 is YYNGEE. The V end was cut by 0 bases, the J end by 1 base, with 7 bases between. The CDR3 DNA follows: TGTGCCAGCAGCGTAGCTACTACGAACACTGAAGCTTTCTTT. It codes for CASSVATTNTEAFF.

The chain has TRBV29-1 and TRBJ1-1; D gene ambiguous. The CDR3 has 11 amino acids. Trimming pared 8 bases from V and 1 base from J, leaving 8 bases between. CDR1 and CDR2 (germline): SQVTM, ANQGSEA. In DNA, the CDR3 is TGCAGCTATGGCCCGAACACTGAAGCTTTCTTT. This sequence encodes CSYGPNTEAFF.

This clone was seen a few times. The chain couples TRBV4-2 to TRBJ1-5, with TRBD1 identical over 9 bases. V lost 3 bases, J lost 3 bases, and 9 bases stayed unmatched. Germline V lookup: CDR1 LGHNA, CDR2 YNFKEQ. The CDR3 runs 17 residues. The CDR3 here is CASSQYAGTGNNQPQHF. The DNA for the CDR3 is TGTGCCAGCAGCCAGTACGCCGGGACAGGGAACAATCAGCCCCAGCATTTT.

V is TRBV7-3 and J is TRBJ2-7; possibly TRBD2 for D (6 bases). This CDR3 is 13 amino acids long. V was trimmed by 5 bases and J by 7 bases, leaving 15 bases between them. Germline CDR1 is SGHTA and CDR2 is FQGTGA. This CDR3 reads CASSARGGGEQYF. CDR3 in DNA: TGTGCCAGCAGCGCCCGAGGTGGGGGGGAGCAGTACTTC.

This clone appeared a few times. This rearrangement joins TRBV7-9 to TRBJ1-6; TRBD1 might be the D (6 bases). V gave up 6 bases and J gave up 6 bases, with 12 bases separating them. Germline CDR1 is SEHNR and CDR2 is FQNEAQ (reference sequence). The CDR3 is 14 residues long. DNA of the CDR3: TGTGCCAGCAGTCCGGACAGAAGTAATTCACCCCTCCACTTT. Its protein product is CASSPDRSNSPLHF.

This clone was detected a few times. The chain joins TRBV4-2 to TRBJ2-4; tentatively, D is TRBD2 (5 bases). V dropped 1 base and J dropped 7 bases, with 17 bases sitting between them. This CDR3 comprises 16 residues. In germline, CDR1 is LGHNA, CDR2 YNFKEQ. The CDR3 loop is CASSQAGSESRNIQYF. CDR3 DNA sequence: TGTGCCAGCAGCCAAGCGGGTAGCGAGTCCAGGAACATTCAGTACTTC.

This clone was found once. The CDR3 region is CASSQDPTGVYGYTF. The CDR3 DNA is TGTGCCAGCAGCCAAGACCCAACAGGGGTTTATGGCTACACCTTC. The chain employs TRBV4-2 and TRBJ1-2; 7 nucleotides agree with TRBD1. The CDR3 covers 15 residues. Germline trimming cut 0 bases from V and 5 bases from J; bases unmatched to any gene: 6. Germline CDR1 and CDR2: LGHNA and YNFKEQ.

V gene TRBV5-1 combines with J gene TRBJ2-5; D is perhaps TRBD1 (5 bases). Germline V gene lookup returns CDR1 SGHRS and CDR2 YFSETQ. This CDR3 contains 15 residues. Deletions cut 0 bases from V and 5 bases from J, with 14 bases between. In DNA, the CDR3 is TGCGCCAGCAGCTTGGCCGCAGGGAATGGGGAGACCCAGTACTTC. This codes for CASSLAAGNGETQYF.

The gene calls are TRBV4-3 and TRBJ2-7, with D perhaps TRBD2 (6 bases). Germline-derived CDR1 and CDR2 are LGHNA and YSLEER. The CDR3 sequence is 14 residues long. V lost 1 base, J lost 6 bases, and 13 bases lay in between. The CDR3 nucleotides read TGCGCCAGCAGCCAAGTTACGGGAGTAGGCGAGCAGTACTTC. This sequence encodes CASSQVTGVGEQYF.

CDR3 nucleotides: TGTGCCAGCAAAGAGGACAATAGCAATCAGCCCCAGCATTTT. This codes for CASKEDNSNQPQHF. The chain joins TRBV2 to TRBJ1-5, with D possibly being TRBD1 (5 bases). Trimming removed 7 bases at V and 0 bases at J, with 10 bases between. CDR3 length: 14 amino acids. Germline loops: CDR1 SNHLY, CDR2 FYNNEI.

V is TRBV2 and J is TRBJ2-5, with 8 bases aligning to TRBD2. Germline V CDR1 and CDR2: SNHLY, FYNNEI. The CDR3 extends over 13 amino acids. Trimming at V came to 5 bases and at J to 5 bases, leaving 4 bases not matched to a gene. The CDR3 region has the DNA TGTGCCAGCAGTCGGGAGGGGGGGGAGACCCAGTACTTC. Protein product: CASSREGGETQYF.

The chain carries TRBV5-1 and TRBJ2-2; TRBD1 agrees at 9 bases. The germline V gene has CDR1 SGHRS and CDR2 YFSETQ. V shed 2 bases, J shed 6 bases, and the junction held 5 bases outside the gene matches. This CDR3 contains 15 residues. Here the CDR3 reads CASSFPGQGPGELFF. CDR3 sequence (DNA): TGCGCCAGCAGCTTTCCGGGACAGGGTCCCGGGGAGCTGTTTTTT.

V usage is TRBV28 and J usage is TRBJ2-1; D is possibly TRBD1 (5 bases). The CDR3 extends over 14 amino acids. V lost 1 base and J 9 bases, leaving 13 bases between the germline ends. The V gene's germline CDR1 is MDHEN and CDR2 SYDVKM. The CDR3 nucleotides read TGTGCCAGCAGTTTATCCGATCGGCAGGGTGAGCAGTTCTTC. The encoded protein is CASSLSDRQGEQFF.

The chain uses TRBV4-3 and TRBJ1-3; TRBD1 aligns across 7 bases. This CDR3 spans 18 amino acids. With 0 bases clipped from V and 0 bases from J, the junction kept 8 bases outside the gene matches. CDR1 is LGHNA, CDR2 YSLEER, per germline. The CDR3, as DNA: TGCGCCAGCAGCCAAGATAGCGGGACAGCGAGCTCTGGAAACACCATATATTTT. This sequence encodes CASSQDSGTASSGNTIYF.

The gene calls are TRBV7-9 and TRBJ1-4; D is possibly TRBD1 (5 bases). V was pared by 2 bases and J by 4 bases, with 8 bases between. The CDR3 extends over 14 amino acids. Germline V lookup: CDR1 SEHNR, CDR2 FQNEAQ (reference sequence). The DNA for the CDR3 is TGTGCCAGCAGCTTAAGACAGAATAATGAAAAACTGTTTTTT. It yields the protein CASSLRQNNEKLFF.

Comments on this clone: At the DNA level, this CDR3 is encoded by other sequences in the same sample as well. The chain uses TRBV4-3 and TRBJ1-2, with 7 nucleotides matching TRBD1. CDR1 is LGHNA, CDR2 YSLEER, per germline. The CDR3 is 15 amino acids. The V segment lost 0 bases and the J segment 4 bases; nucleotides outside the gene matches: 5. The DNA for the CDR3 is TGCGCCAGCAGCCAAGATAGGCGGACAGGCTATGGCTACACCTTC. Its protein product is CASSQDRRTGYGYTF.

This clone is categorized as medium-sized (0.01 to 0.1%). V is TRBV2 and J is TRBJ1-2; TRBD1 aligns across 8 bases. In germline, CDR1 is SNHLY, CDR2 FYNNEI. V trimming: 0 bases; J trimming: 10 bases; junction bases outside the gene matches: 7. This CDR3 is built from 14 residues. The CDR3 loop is CASSEARDRRDYTF. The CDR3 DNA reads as TGTGCCAGCAGTGAAGCGAGGGACAGGAGGGACTACACCTTC.